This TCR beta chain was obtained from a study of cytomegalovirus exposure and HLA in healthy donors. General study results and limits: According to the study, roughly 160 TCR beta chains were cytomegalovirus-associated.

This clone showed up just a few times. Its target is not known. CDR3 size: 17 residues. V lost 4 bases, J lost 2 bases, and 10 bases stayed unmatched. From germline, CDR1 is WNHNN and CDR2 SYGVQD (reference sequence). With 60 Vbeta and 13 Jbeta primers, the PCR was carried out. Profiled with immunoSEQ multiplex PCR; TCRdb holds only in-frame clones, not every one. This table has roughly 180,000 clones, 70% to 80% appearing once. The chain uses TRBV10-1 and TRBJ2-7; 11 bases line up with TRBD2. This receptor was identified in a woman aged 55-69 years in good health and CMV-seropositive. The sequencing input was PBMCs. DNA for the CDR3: TGCGCCAGCAGTGTCAATTTAGCGGGGGGGCCGACCTACGAGCAGTACTTC. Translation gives CASSVNLAGGPTYEQYF.